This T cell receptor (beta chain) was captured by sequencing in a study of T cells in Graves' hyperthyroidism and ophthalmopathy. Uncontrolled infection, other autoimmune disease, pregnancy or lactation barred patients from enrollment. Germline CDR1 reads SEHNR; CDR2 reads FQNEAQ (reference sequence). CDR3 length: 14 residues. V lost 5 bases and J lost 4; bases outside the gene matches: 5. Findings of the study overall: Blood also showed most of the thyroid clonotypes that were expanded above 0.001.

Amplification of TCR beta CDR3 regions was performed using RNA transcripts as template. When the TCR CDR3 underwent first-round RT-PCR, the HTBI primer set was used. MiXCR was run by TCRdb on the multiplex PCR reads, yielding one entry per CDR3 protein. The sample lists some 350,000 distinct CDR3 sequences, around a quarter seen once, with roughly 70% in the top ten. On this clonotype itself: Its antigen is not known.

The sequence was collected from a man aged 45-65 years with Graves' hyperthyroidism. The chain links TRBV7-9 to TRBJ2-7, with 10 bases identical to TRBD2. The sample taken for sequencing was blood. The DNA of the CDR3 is TGTGCCAGCAGCCGAGGACTAGCGGAGTACGAGCAGTACTTC. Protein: CASSRGLAEYEQYF.